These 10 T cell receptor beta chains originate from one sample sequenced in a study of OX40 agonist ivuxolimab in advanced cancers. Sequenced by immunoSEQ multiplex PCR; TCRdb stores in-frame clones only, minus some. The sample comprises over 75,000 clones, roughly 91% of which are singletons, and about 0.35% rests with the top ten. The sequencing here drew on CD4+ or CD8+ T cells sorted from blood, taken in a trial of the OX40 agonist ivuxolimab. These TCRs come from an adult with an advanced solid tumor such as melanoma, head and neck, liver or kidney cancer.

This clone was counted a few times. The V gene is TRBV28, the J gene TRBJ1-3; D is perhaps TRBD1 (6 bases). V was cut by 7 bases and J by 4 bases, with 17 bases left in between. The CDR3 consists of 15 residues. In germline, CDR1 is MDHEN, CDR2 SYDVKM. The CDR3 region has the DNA TGTGCCAGCACCCTTTCGGGGGCACCCGGAAACACCATATATTTT. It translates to CASTLSGAPGNTIYF.

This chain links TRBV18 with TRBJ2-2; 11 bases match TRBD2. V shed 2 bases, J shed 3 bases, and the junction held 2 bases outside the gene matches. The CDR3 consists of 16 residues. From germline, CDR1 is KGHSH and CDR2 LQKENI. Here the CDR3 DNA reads TGTGCCAGCTCACCAGGGACTAGCGGAGACACCGGGGAGCTGTTTTTT. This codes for CASSPGTSGDTGELFF.

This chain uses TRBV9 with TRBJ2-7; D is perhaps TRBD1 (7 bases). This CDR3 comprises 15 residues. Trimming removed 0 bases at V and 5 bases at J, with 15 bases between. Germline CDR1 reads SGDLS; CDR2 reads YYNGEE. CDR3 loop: CASSVEGQGEDEQYF. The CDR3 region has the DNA TGTGCCAGCAGCGTAGAAGGGCAGGGGGAGGACGAGCAGTACTTC. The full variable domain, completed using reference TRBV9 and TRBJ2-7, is DSGVTQTPKHLITATGQRVTLRCSPRSGDLSVYWYQQSLDQGLQFLIQYYNGEERAKGNILERFSAQQFPDLHSELNLSSLELGDSALYFCASSVEGQGEDEQYFGPGTRLTVT.

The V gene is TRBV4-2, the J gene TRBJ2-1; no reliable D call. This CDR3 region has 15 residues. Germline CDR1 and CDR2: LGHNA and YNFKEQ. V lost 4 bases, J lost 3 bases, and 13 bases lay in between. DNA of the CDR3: TGTGCCAGCAGCCCCGCAAGCGCTAGCTACAATGAGCAGTTCTTC. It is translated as CASSPASASYNEQFF.

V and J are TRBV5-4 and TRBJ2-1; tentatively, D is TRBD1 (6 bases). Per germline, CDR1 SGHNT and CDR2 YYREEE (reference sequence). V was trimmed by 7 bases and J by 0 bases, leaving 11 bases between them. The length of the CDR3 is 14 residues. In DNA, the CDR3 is TGTGCCAGCTATATACAGGGCTCCTACAATGAGCAGTTCTTC. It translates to CASYIQGSYNEQFF.

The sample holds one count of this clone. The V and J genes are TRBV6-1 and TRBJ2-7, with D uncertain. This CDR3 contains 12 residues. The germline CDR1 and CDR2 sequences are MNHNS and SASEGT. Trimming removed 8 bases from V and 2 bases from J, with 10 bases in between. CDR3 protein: CASLGQTYEQYF. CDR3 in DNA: TGTGCCAGCCTGGGCCAGACCTACGAGCAGTACTTC.

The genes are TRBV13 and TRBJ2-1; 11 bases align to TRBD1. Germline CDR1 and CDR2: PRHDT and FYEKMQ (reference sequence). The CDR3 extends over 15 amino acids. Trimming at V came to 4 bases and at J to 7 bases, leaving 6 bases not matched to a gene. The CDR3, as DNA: TGTGCCAGCAGCTCAACCGGGACAGGGGGAAATGAGCAGTTCTTC. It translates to CASSSTGTGGNEQFF.

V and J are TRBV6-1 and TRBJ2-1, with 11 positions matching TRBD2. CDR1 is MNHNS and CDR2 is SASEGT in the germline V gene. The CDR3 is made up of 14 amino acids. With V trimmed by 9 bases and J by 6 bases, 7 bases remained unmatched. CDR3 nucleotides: TGTGCCAGTGATAGCGGGAGGGCCGGCAATGAGCAGTTCTTC. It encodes CASDSGRAGNEQFF.

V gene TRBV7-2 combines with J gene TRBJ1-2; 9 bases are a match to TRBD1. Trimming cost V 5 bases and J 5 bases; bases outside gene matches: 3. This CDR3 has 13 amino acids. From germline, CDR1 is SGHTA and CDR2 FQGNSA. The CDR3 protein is CASSPGTGYGYTF. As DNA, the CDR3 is TGTGCCAGCAGCCCCGGGACAGGGTATGGCTACACCTTC.

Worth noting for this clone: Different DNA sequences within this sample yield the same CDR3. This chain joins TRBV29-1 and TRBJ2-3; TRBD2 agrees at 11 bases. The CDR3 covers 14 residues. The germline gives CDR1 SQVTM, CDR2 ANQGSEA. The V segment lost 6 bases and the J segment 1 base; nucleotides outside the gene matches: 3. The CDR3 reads CSVVLAGGTDTQYF. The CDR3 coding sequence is TGCAGCGTGGTACTAGCGGGAGGCACAGATACGCAGTATTTT.